This TCR beta chain is from a study of shared clonotypes between healthy human individuals. For the study at large: The study enrolled a couple of women and three men aged 18 to 49. Study-wide results and caveats: Clonotypes that were shared across a handful of donors made up around 5% of naive CD4 clonotypes.

At a deep level, the assay was run. Only in-frame clones appear in the TCRdb table, and some are missing; sequencing was by immunoSEQ multiplex PCR. This table holds about 2.4 million clones, under 95% found once. The CDR3 length is 16 residues. In germline, CDR1 is SGHVS, CDR2 FQNEAQ. The ends lost 0 bases at V and 8 bases at J; junction bases unmatched: 10. To note about this clone: What it binds is not known.

The source material was naive CD4+ T cells from PBMCs. The sample's subset: CD45RA+ positively selected. This sequence originates from a man aged 18 to 29 in good health. Some clones in this sample may be carry-over from other donors' samples. The chain has TRBV7-8 and TRBJ2-1; 7 nucleotides match TRBD2. The chain's CDR3 is CASSLAAPRGSDEQFF. CDR3 sequence (DNA): TGTGCCAGCAGCTTAGCGGCCCCCCGCGGGAGCGATGAGCAGTTCTTC.